This entry lists 20 T cell receptor beta chains sequenced from one sample in a study of cytomegalovirus exposure and HLA in healthy donors. PCR employed 60 Vbeta and 13 Jbeta primers. Only in-frame clones appear in the TCRdb table, and some are missing; sequencing was by immunoSEQ multiplex PCR. The sample consists of 95,000 to 150,000 clones, under 90% of them appearing once. The sample was PBMCs. The receptors stem from a female donor in good health and CMV-seropositive.

CDR3 DNA sequence: TGTGCCAGCAGTTTATCGGGGGAGGGGCGGGATTATGAGCAGTTCTTC. This gives the protein CASSLSGEGRDYEQFF. The chain is built from TRBV27 and TRBJ2-1; TRBD2 matches 7 bases. Germline V gene data show CDR1 as MNHEY and CDR2 as SMNVEV (reference sequence). The length of the CDR3 is 16 residues. The ends lost 0 bases at V and 8 bases at J; junction bases unmatched: 10.

This sequence joins TRBV5-1 and TRBJ2-1; D uncertain. Germline V lookup: CDR1 SGHRS, CDR2 YFSETQ. There are 15 residues in the CDR3. The V end was cut by 0 bases, the J end by 1 base, with 8 bases between. CDR3 sequence: CASSLDTGSYNEQFF. CDR3 bases: TGCGCCAGCAGCTTGGATACGGGTTCCTACAATGAGCAGTTCTTC.

This chain uses TRBV7-9 with TRBJ1-5; no definite D call. The V gene's germline CDR1 is SEHNR and CDR2 FQNEAQ (reference sequence). The CDR3 extends over 12 amino acids. V gave up 5 bases and J gave up 5 bases, with 7 bases separating them. The CDR3 loop is CASSRGDQPQHF. DNA for the CDR3: TGTGCCAGCAGCAGAGGTGATCAGCCCCAGCATTTT. Looking up the rest from reference TRBV7-9 and TRBJ1-5 gives the full variable domain: DTGVSQNPRHKITKRGQNVTFRCDPISEHNRLYWYRQTLGQGPEFLTYFQNEAQLEKSRLLSDRFSAERPKGSFSTLEIQRTEQGDSAMYLCASSRGDQPQHFGDGTRLSIL.

This clone occurred a few times. The chain employs TRBV5-1 and TRBJ2-1, with TRBD1 identical over 7 bases. The CDR3 runs to 16 residues. Looked up from germline, CDR1 is SGHRS and CDR2 is YFSETQ. J gave up 0 bases and V 3 bases, and 6 bases lay outside the gene matches. CDR3 bases: TGCGCCAGCAGCTCAACAGGGGACCCCTCCTACAATGAGCAGTTCTTC. Encoded protein: CASSSTGDPSYNEQFF.

The CDR3 protein is CASSRLNSPLHF. The CDR3 region has the DNA TGTGCCAGCAGCCGGTTAAATTCACCCCTCCACTTT. The rearrangement joins TRBV28 to TRBJ1-6; the D is unclear. The CDR3 totals 12 residues. The germline V gene has CDR1 MDHEN and CDR2 SYDVKM. Trimming shortened V by 6 bases and J by 7 bases, and 7 bases separated the two germline ends.

The genes are TRBV18 and TRBJ2-1; TRBD1 matches at 8 bases. Unmatched junction bases numbered 9, after V lost 3 bases and J lost 2 bases. Germline assignment: CDR1 KGHSH and CDR2 LQKENI. The CDR3 covers 17 residues. The CDR3 reads CASSPLNGQGTYNEQFF. CDR3 DNA sequence: TGTGCCAGCTCACCGTTAAACGGACAGGGCACCTACAATGAGCAGTTCTTC.

The chain uses TRBV7-9 and TRBJ2-7; TRBD1 agrees at 9 bases. There are 13 residues in the CDR3. Losses at the gene ends were 4 bases for V and 6 bases for J; bases not matched to a gene: 4. Germline values: CDR1 SEHNR, CDR2 FQNEAQ (reference sequence). The CDR3 DNA reads as TGTGCCAGCAGCTCACAGGGGGCCGGCGAGCAGTACTTC. It encodes CASSSQGAGEQYF.

The chain carries TRBV5-1 and TRBJ2-3; D unresolved. Trimming stripped 5 bases from V and 0 bases from J, with 7 bases between. The CDR3 contains 13 residues. The germline gives CDR1 SGHRS, CDR2 YFSETQ. CDR3 loop: CASRPQSTDTQYF. Here the CDR3 DNA reads TGCGCCAGCAGGCCACAGAGCACAGATACGCAGTATTTT.

The chain has TRBV5-1 and TRBJ1-2; D not certain. Germline CDR1 SGHRS, CDR2 YFSETQ. The CDR3 has 14 amino acids. The V end was cut by 1 base, the J end by 3 bases, with 10 bases between. DNA for the CDR3: TGCGCCAGCAGCTTGCTGGTAGGAGACTATGGCTACACCTTC. Protein product: CASSLLVGDYGYTF. The full variable domain, in which reference TRBV5-1 and TRBJ1-2 provide the parts outside the CDR3, is KAGVTQTPRYLIKTRGQQVTLSCSPISGHRSVSWYQQTPGQGLQFLFEYFSETQRNKGNFPGRFSGRQFSNSRSEMNVSTLELGDSALYLCASSLLVGDYGYTFGSGTRLTVV.

The V gene is TRBV7-2, the J gene TRBJ2-5; D gene unclear. The length of the CDR3 is 14 residues. Per germline, CDR1 SGHTA and CDR2 FQGNSA. V lost 6 bases to trimming and J lost 2 bases, with 13 bases between them. CDR3 bases: TGTGCCAGCAGTCTAGATACGGCTCAAGAGACCCAGTACTTC. Protein: CASSLDTAQETQYF.

The chain recombines TRBV19 with TRBJ1-1; no definite D call. Germline V lookup: CDR1 LNHDA, CDR2 SQIVND (reference sequence). The CDR3 is 12 amino acids. The V end was cut by 7 bases, the J end by 1 base, with 7 bases between. The CDR3 nucleotides are TGTGCCAGTAATCGGGGGAACACTGAAGCTTTCTTT. Protein: CASNRGNTEAFF.

The chain is built from TRBV27 and TRBJ2-3, with D possibly matching TRBD2 (5 bases). Germline V gene lookup returns CDR1 MNHEY and CDR2 SMNVEV (reference sequence). The ends were cut back, 4 bases at V and 5 bases at J, with 19 bases in the middle. The CDR3 consists of 16 residues. The CDR3 nucleotides read TGTGCCAGCAGTTCGGAACATCTGAGGGCCCAAGATACGCAGTATTTT. Translating it yields CASSSEHLRAQDTQYF.

The chain uses TRBV6-4 and TRBJ1-2, with a possible D match to TRBD1 (5 bases). V was pared by 2 bases and J by 5 bases, with 9 bases between. The germline V gene has CDR1 MRHNA and CDR2 SNTAGT. The CDR3 totals 13 residues. CDR3 region: CASSDRRGYGYTF. CDR3 nucleotide sequence: TGTGCCAGCAGTGACCGGCGGGGGTATGGCTACACCTTC.

This clone was picked up a small number of times. The chain combines TRBV19 with TRBJ1-4; 7 bases agree with TRBD1. There are 12 residues in the CDR3. Germline lookup yields CDR1 LNHDA and CDR2 SQIVND (reference sequence). Trimming cost V 6 bases and J 5 bases; bases outside gene matches: 0. The DNA of the CDR3 is TGTGCCAGTAGGACAGGGAATGAAAAACTGTTTTTT. Protein sequence: CASRTGNEKLFF.

This chain uses TRBV11-1 with TRBJ2-3; the D is unclear. Deletions cut 2 bases from V and 4 bases from J, with 13 bases between. The germline V gene has CDR1 SGHAT and CDR2 FQDESV (reference sequence). This CDR3 spans 15 amino acids. For the CDR3, the DNA is TGTGCCAGCAGCTTAACGACATCCGTTGCAGATACGCAGTATTTT. Translation: CASSLTTSVADTQYF.

The chain carries TRBV28 and TRBJ1-5; 8 bases map to TRBD1. This CDR3 contains 15 residues. The V and J ends lost 4 bases and 6 bases, in that order; junction bases with no gene match: 8. The germline V gene has CDR1 MDHEN and CDR2 SYDVKM. This CDR3 reads CASSSAGTGGQPQHF. CDR3 nucleotides: TGTGCCAGCAGTTCGGCAGGGACAGGCGGTCAGCCCCAGCATTTT.

This chain connects TRBV2 to TRBJ2-7; 9 bases fit TRBD2. The V gene's germline CDR1 is SNHLY and CDR2 FYNNEI. J gave up 3 bases and V 1 base, and 7 bases lay outside the gene matches. The CDR3 sequence is 16 residues long. CDR3 nucleotides: TGTGCCAGCAGTGAAGACCTAGCGGGGTCTTTCTACGAGCAGTACTTC. As protein: CASSEDLAGSFYEQYF.

The rearrangement uses TRBV5-4 and TRBJ2-2, with D uncertain. The CDR3 consists of 13 residues. The V gene's germline CDR1 is SGHNT and CDR2 YYREEE (reference sequence). Deletions cut 1 base from V and 1 base from J, with 2 bases between. CDR3 DNA: TGTGCCAGCAGCTTGCAGAACACCGGGGAGCTGTTTTTT. Amino acid sequence: CASSLQNTGELFF.

V usage is TRBV2 and J usage is TRBJ1-1; 8 bases line up with TRBD1. V shed 2 bases, J shed 4 bases, and the junction held 3 bases outside the gene matches. This CDR3 region has 14 residues. Looked up from germline, CDR1 is SNHLY and CDR2 is FYNNEI. The CDR3: CASSELGQGTEAFF. CDR3 DNA sequence: TGTGCCAGCAGTGAACTCGGACAGGGCACTGAAGCTTTCTTT.

This chain joins TRBV19 and TRBJ1-4; D might be TRBD1 (6 bases). V lost 9 bases and J lost 8, with 19 bases in between. The CDR3 contains 14 residues. The germline V gene encodes CDR1 LNHDA and CDR2 SQIVND (reference sequence). CDR3 coding DNA: TGTGCCAGCTCCTGGGGGTTGGGGGCGGAAAAACTGTTTTTT. Protein product: CASSWGLGAEKLFF.